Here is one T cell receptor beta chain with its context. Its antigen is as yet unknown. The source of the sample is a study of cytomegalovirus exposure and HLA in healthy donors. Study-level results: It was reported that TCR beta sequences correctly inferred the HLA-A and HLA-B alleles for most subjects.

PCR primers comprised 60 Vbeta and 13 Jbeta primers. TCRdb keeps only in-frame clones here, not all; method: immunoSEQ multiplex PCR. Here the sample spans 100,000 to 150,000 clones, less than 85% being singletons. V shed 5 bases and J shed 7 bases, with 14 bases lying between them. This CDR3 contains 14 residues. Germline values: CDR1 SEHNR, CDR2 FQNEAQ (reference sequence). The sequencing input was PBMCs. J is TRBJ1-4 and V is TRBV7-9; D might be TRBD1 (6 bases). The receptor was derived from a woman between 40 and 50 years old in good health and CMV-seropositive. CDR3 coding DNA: TGTGCCAGCAGCCCTACAGGGATGGGTGAAAAACTGTTTTTT. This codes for CASSPTGMGEKLFF.